The 10 T cell receptor beta chains below were found in one sample sequenced in a study of blood T cell repertoires in COVID-19. The data were produced by immunoSEQ multiplex PCR, yet TCRdb's version contains in-frame clones alone and is incomplete. The table has 200,000 to 250,000 clones, roughly four fifths seen once. The source material was peripheral blood. The receptors shown here come from a woman in her sixties or seventies with acute or convalescent COVID-19.

J is TRBJ1-5 and V is TRBV19; D remains ambiguous. V was trimmed by 3 bases and J by 3 bases, leaving 12 bases between them. The germline CDR1 and CDR2 sequences are LNHDA and SQIVND (reference sequence). The CDR3 has 15 amino acids. The CDR3 DNA reads as TGTGCCAGTAGTATGGGGAGATCGGCCAATCAGCCCCAGCATTTT. This gives the protein CASSMGRSANQPQHF.

The chain recombines TRBV19 with TRBJ2-7; TRBD1 is a possible D gene (6 bases). This CDR3 has 13 residues. The V end lost 5 bases, the J end lost 4 bases, and 12 bases lay between the germline ends. In germline, CDR1 is LNHDA, CDR2 SQIVND (reference sequence). CDR3 loop: CASSLGRGYEQYF. The DNA for the CDR3 is TGTGCCAGTAGTCTGGGCAGGGGATACGAGCAGTACTTC.

The chain combines TRBV4-1 with TRBJ1-6, with a possible D match to TRBD1 (5 bases). This CDR3 contains 17 residues. V lost 0 bases and J lost 6, with 15 bases in between. Germline lookup yields CDR1 MGHRA and CDR2 YSYEKL. In DNA, the CDR3 is TGCGCCAGCAGCCAAGATAACCGGGGGGAGAGTAATTCACCCCTCCACTTT. This encodes CASSQDNRGESNSPLHF.

The count of this clone is one. J is TRBJ2-1 and V is TRBV4-3; 7 bases match TRBD1. Per germline, CDR1 LGHNA and CDR2 YSLEER. The trim removed 3 bases at V and 5 bases at J, leaving 7 bases unmatched. This CDR3 contains 15 residues. This chain's CDR3 is CASSQGQTGNNEQFF. In DNA form, the CDR3 reads TGCGCCAGCAGCCAGGGACAGACGGGGAACAATGAGCAGTTCTTC.

This chain joins TRBV5-4 and TRBJ1-1; 10 positions match TRBD1. The CDR3 sequence is 15 residues long. CDR1 SGHNT and CDR2 YYREEE come from the germline V gene (reference sequence). V shed 4 bases, J shed 4 bases, and the junction held 7 bases outside the gene matches. The CDR3 spells CASSLEGQGSTEAFF. As DNA, the CDR3 is TGTGCCAGCAGCCTGGAGGGACAGGGGAGCACTGAAGCTTTCTTT.

V is TRBV2 and J is TRBJ1-2, with D possibly matching TRBD1 (6 bases). The V gene lost 3 bases and the J gene lost 4 bases, with 15 bases spanning the gap. The CDR3 runs 15 residues. Looked up from germline, CDR1 is SNHLY and CDR2 is FYNNEI. The CDR3 coding sequence is TGTGCCAGCAGTGAGCCCACAGGGTTGGGCTATGGCTACACCTTC. Translated: CASSEPTGLGYGYTF. Combining the CDR3 with reference TRBV2 and TRBJ1-2 gives the whole variable domain EPEVTQTPSHQVTQMGQEVILRCVPISNHLYFYWYRQILGQKVEFLVSFYNNEISEKSEIFDDQFSVERPDGSNFTLKIRSTKLEDSAMYFCASSEPTGLGYGYTFGSGTRLTVV.

The chain is built from TRBV6-5 and TRBJ2-7, with 11 positions matching TRBD2. Germline assignment: CDR1 MNHEY and CDR2 SVGAGI. This CDR3 has 15 amino acids. V shed 1 base, J shed 3 bases, and the junction held 2 bases outside the gene matches. CDR3 region: CASSYLAGGNYEQYF. The CDR3 nucleotides are TGTGCCAGCAGTTACTTAGCGGGGGGGAACTACGAGCAGTACTTC.

The J gene is TRBJ1-1, the V gene TRBV6-5, with 8 bases fitting TRBD1. V shed 6 bases and J 6 bases; nucleotides not matched to a gene: 6. Germline V gives CDR1 MNHEY, CDR2 SVGAGI. The CDR3 is 13 amino acids. CDR3 DNA: TGTGCCAGCAGCACGACAGGGGCCGCTGAAGCTTTCTTT. This translates into CASSTTGAAEAFF.

This clone was seen once. One end of the junction fails to match germline, which may point to a read error. J is TRBJ1-2 and V is TRBV3-1 (or the pseudogene TRBV3-2), with 8 bases identical to TRBD1. The CDR3 contains 14 residues. Germline-derived CDR1 and CDR2 are LGHDT and YNNKEL (reference sequence). This CDR3 is CASSQGGGQANPIF. DNA of the CDR3: TGTGCCAGCAGCCAAGGAGGGGGACAGGCCAATCCAATTTTC.

This rearrangement joins TRBV7-9 to TRBJ1-6; D unresolved. Trimming pared 1 base from V and 11 bases from J, leaving 6 bases between. Germline V gives CDR1 SEHNR, CDR2 FQNEAQ (reference sequence). This CDR3 has 12 residues. The CDR3 nucleotides read TGTGCCAGCAGCTTAGTCCTTGCACCCCTCCACTTT. Translated, it gives CASSLVLAPLHF.